The 7 T cell receptor beta chains below were found in one sample sequenced in a study of shared clonotypes between healthy human individuals. The table came from immunoSEQ multiplex PCR; TCRdb's copy has only in-frame clones and leaves some out. The data hold about 1 million clones, with roughly 70% observed a single time. Specimen: memory CD4+ T cells sorted from blood. Sample subset: CD45RA-negative fraction. These receptors came from a man younger than 30 in good health.

This clone has only one observation. The J gene is TRBJ1-4, the V gene TRBV2, with D maybe TRBD1 (6 bases). The V gene's germline CDR1 is SNHLY and CDR2 FYNNEI. V lost 2 bases and J 8 bases, leaving 21 bases between the germline ends. The CDR3 runs 17 residues. This CDR3 is CASSELARTDAREKLFF. The CDR3 DNA reads as TGTGCCAGCAGTGAACTCGCCCGGACAGACGCCAGGGAAAAACTGTTTTTT.

This clone was found many times. The rearrangement joins TRBV18 to TRBJ1-2; a weak D match, TRBD1 (6 bases). The V and J ends lost 1 base and 4 bases respectively, with 13 bases between them. The CDR3 consists of 15 residues. Germline values: CDR1 KGHSH, CDR2 LQKENI. The CDR3 sequence is CASSPRQDETYGYTF. In DNA form, the CDR3 reads TGTGCCAGCTCACCACGACAGGACGAGACCTATGGCTACACCTTC.

This clone came up once. The chain recombines TRBV7-9 with TRBJ1-5; 7 nucleotides agree with TRBD1. V was pared by 4 bases and J by 0 bases, with 6 bases of the junction left unmatched. The CDR3 is 16 amino acids. Germline CDR1 is SEHNR and CDR2 is FQNEAQ (reference sequence). The CDR3 region is CASSYWGTVSNQPQHF. CDR3 DNA sequence: TGTGCCAGCAGCTATTGGGGGACAGTTAGCAATCAGCCCCAGCATTTT.

The V gene is TRBV7-2, the J gene TRBJ2-5, with 10 bases fitting TRBD2. The tail of the sequence fits TRBJ2-7 better, so the J call may be wrong. The V gene's germline CDR1 is SGHTA and CDR2 FQGNSA. The CDR3 extends over 16 amino acids. The CDR3 DNA follows: TGTGCCAGCAGCCTCACTAGCGGGGCCAGCTCCTACGAGCAGTACTTC. It codes for CASSLTSGASSYEQYF.

The chain couples TRBV9 to TRBJ2-7, with D perhaps TRBD1 (5 bases). There are 15 residues in the CDR3. The V end lost 4 bases, the J end lost 1 base, and 15 bases lay between the germline ends. Germline CDR1 is SGDLS and CDR2 is YYNGEE. The CDR3 region is CASSRDSKGSYEQYF. CDR3 nucleotides: TGTGCCAGCAGCCGAGACAGTAAGGGATCCTACGAGCAGTACTTC.

The J gene is TRBJ2-5, the V gene TRBV5-1; 8 bases are a match to TRBD2. There are 15 residues in the CDR3. Germline V lookup: CDR1 SGHRS, CDR2 YFSETQ. Trimming removed 4 bases from V and 1 base from J; junction bases left unmatched: 6. CDR3 nucleotides: TGCGCCAGCAGCCGGACCCTAGCGGGCCAAGAGACCCAGTACTTC. It yields the protein CASSRTLAGQETQYF.

This clone was counted only a few times. The V gene is TRBV11-2, the J gene TRBJ2-5, with D unclear. In germline, CDR1 is SGHAT, CDR2 FQNNGV. V was cut by 3 bases and J by 4 bases, with 9 bases left in between. CDR3 length: 13 residues. CDR3 sequence reads: CASSFIGSETQYF. The CDR3 coding sequence is TGTGCCAGCAGCTTTATCGGATCAGAGACCCAGTACTTC.